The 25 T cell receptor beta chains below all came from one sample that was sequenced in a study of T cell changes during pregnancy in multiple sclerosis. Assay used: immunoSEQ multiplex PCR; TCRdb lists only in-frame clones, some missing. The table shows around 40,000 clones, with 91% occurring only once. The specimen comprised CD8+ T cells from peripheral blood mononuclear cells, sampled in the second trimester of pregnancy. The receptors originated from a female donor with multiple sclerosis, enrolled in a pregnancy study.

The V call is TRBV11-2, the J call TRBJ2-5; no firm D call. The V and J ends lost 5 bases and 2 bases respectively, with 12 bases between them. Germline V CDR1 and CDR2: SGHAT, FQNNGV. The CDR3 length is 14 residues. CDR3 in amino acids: CASSATFMQETQYF. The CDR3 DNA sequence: TGTGCCAGCAGCGCAACATTTATGCAAGAGACCCAGTACTTC.

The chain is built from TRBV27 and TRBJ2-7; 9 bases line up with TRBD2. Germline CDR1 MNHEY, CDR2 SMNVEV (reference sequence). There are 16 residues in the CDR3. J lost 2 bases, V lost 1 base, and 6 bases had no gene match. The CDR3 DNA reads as TGTGCCAGCAGTTTATTGACAGCGGGAGGCCCCTACGAGCAGTACTTC. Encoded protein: CASSLLTAGGPYEQYF.

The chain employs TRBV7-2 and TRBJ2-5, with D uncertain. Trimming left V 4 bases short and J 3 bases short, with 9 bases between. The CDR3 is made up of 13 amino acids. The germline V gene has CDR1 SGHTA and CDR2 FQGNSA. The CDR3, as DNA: TGTGCCAGCAGCTGGGCTACCGAAGAGACCCAGTACTTC. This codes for CASSWATEETQYF.

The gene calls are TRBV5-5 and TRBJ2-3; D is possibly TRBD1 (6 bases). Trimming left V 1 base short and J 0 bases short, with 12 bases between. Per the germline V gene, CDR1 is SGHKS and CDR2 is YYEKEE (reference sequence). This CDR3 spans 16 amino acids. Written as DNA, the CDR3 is TGTGCCAGCAGCTTGAAGGGGGTTCTGAGCACAGATACGCAGTATTTT. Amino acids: CASSLKGVLSTDTQYF.

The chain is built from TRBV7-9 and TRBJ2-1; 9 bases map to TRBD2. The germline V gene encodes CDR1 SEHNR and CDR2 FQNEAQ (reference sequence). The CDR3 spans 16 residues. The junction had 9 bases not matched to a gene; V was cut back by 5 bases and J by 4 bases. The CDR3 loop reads CASSPPGLAMYNEQFF. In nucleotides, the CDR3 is TGTGCCAGCAGCCCCCCCGGACTAGCGATGTACAATGAGCAGTTCTTC.

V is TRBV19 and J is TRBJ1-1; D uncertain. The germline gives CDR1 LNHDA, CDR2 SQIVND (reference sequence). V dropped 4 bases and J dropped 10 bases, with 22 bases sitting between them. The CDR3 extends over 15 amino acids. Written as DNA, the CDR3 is TGTGCCAGTAGTACTCCACCGGGGTATACTTTGTCAGCTTTCTTT. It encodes CASSTPPGYTLSAFF.

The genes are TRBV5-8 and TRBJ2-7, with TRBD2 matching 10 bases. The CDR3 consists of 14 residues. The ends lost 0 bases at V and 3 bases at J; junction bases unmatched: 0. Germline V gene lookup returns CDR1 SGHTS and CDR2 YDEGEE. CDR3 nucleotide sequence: TGTGCCAGCAGCTTGGGGACTAGCGGCTACGAGCAGTACTTC. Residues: CASSLGTSGYEQYF.

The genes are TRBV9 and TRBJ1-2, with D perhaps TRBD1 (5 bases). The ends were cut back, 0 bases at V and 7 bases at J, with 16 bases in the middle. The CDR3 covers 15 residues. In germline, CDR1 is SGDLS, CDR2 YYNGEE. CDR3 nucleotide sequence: TGTGCCAGCAGCGTAGCTCCGGCGGTAGGGGTTGGCTACACCTTC. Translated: CASSVAPAVGVGYTF.

For the CDR3, the DNA is TGCAGTGCCACCCCGGGGGATGAGCAGTTCTTC. Its protein product is CSATPGDEQFF. The chain combines TRBV20-1 with TRBJ2-1, with a possible D match to TRBD2 (6 bases). Germline V gene sequence: CDR1 DFQATT, CDR2 SNEGSKA (reference sequence). V was clipped by 6 bases and J by 8 bases, with 11 bases between them. This CDR3 has 11 residues.

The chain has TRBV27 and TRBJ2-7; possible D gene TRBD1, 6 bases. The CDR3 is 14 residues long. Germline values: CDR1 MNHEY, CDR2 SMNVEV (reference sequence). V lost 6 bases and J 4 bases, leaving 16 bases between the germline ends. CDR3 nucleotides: TGTGCCAGCAGATTGGGGGCAGGGGTGTACGAGCAGTACTTC. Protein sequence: CASRLGAGVYEQYF.

CDR3 nucleotides: TGTGCCTGGAGTGTTCGGCCTCCGGGACTAGCGGTACTTGAGGATGAGCAGTTCTTC. The encoded protein is CAWSVRPPGLAVLEDEQFF. The gene calls are TRBV30 and TRBJ2-1; 11 positions agree with TRBD2. The germline gives CDR1 GTSNPN, CDR2 SVGIG (reference sequence). With V trimmed by 0 bases and J by 8 bases, 18 bases remained unmatched. This CDR3 is built from 19 residues.

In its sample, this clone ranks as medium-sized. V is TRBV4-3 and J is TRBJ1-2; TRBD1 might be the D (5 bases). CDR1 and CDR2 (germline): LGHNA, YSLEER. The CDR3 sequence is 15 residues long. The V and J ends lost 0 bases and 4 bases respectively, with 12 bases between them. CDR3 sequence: CASSQDHQGGYGYTF. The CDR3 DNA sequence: TGCGCCAGCAGCCAAGATCATCAGGGCGGCTATGGCTACACCTTC.

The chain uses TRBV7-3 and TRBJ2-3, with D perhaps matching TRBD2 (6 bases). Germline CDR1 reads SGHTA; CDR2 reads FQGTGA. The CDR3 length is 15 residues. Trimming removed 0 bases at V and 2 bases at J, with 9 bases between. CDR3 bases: TGTGCCAGCAGCTTAACGGGGGGATTCACAGATACGCAGTATTTT. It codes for CASSLTGGFTDTQYF.

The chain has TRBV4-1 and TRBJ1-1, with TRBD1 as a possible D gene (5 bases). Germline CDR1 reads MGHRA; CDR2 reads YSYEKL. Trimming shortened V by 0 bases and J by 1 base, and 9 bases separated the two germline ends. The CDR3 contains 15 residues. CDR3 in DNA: TGCGCCAGCAGCCAAGACAGGGTGGGGAACACTGAAGCTTTCTTT. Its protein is CASSQDRVGNTEAFF.

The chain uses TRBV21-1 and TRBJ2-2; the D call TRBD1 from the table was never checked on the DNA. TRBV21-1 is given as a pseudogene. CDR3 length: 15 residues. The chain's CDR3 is CASSDRVPNTGELFF. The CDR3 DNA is TGTGCCAGCAGCGACAGGGTACCGAACACCGGGGAGCTGTTTTTT.

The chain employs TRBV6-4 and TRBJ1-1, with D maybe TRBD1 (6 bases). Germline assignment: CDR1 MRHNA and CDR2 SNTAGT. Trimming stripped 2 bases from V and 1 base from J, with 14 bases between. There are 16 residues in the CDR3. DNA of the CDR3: TGTGCCAGCAGTGACGGATGGGGCAGGGGGAACACTGAAGCTTTCTTT. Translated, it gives CASSDGWGRGNTEAFF.

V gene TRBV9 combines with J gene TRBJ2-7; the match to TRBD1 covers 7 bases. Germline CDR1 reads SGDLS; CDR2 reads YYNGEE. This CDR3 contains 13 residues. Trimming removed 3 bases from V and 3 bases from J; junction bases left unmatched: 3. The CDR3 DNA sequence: TGTGCCAGCAGCGCCGGGACAGACTACGAGCAGTACTTC. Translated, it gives CASSAGTDYEQYF.

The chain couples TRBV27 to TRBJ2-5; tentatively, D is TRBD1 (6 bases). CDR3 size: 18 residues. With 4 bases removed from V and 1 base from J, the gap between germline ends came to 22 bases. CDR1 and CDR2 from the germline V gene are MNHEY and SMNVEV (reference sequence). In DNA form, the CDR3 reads TGTGCCAGCAGTTCGCGGATCACAGGGAGCCCACCCCAAGAGACCCAGTACTTC. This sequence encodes CASSSRITGSPPQETQYF.

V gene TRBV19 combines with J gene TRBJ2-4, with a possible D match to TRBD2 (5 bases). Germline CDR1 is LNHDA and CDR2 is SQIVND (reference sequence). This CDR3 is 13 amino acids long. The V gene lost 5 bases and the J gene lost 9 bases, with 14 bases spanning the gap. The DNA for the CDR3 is TGTGCCAGTAGTGAGGGCGCACCTCCCATTCAGTACTTC. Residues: CASSEGAPPIQYF.

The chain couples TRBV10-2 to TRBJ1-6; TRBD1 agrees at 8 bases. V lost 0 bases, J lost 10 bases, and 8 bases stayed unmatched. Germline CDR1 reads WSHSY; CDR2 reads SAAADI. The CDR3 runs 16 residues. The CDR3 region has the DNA TGCGCCAGCAGTGAGTCGAACAGGGGGAAGGGGTCACCCCTCCACTTT. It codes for CASSESNRGKGSPLHF.

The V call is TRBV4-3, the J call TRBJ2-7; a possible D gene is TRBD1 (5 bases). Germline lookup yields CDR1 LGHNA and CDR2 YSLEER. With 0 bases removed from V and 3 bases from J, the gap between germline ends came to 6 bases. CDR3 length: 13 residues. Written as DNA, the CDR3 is TGCGCCAGCAGCCAAGATCAGGGCTACGAGCAGTACTTC. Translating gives CASSQDQGYEQYF.

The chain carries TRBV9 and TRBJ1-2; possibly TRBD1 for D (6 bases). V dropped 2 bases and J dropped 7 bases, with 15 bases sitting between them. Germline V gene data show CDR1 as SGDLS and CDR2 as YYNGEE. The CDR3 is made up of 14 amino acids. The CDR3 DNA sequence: TGTGCCAGCAGCGTTTTCGGGCAGGGGACTGGCTACACCTTC. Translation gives CASSVFGQGTGYTF.

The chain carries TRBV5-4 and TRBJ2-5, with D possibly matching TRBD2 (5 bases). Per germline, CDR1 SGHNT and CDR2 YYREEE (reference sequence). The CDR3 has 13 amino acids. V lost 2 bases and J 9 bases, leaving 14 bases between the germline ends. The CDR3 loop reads CASSFGELRAQYF. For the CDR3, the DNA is TGTGCCAGCAGCTTCGGGGAGCTACGGGCCCAGTACTTC.

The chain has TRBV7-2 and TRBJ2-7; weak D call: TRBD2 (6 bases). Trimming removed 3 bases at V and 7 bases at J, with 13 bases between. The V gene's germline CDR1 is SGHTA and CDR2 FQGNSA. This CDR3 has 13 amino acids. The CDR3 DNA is TGTGCCAGCAGCTTCGGGACTTATGGTGAGCAGTACTTC. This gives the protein CASSFGTYGEQYF.

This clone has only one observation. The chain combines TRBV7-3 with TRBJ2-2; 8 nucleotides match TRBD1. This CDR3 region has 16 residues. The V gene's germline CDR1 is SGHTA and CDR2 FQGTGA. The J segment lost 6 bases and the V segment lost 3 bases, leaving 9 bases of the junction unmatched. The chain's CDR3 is CASSLNPGQVAGELFF. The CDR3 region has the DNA TGTGCCAGCAGCTTGAACCCGGGACAGGTAGCCGGGGAGCTGTTTTTT.